Included here is one T cell receptor (beta chain) sequence, with context. The antigen remains undetermined. CDR3 length: 12 amino acids. In germline, CDR1 is DFQATT, CDR2 SNEGSKA (reference sequence). The sample is drawn from a study of T-cell memory formation after mild COVID-19. TCRdb independently ran MiXCR on the 5' RACE reads; one entry per CDR3 protein. The sample lists about 170,000 distinct CDR3 sequences; approximately 12% were seen once. Findings of the study overall: CD4+ bias marked clones expanding day 15 to 37, unlike balanced contracting clones. For second-wave clones that peaked at day 37, SARS-CoV-2 specificity went unverified. Pre-infection memory already had some responding clones, implying cross-reactive memory joined.

Sequencing used PBMCs or a T cell subset sorted from them (not recorded which). The clonotype was recovered from a young man who had mild COVID-19 (a few samples of this study predate the infection). Cell type and time point are not known. The V call is TRBV20-1, the J call TRBJ2-1, with 7 bases fitting TRBD2. The CDR3 spells CSTGGSYNEQFF. The CDR3 nucleotides are TGCAGCACGGGGGGCTCCTACAATGAGCAGTTCTTC.